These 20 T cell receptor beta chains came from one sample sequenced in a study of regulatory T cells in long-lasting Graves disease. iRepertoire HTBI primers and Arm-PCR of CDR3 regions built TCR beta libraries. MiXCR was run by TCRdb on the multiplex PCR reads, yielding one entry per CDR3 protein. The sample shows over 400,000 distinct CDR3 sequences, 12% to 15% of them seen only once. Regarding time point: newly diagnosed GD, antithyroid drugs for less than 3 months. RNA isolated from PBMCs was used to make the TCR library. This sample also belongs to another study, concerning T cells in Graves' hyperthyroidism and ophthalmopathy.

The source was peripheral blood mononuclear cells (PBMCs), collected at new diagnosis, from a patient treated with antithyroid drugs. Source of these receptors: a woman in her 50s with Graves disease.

CDR3: CASSSPAGGREQFF. The CDR3 region has the DNA TGTGCCAGCAGTTCCCCAGCGGGAGGTAGAGAGCAGTTCTTC. The gene calls are TRBV12-3 or TRBV12-4 and TRBJ2-1; the match to TRBD2 covers 9 bases. Losses at the gene ends were 4 bases for V and 10 bases for J; bases not matched to a gene: 8. The CDR3 length is 14 residues.

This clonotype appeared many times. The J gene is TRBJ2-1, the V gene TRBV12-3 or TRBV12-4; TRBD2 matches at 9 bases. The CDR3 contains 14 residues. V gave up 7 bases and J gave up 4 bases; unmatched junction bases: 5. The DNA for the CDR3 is TGTGCCAGCACGGGACTAGCTGATTACAATGAGCAGTTCTTC. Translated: CASTGLADYNEQFF.

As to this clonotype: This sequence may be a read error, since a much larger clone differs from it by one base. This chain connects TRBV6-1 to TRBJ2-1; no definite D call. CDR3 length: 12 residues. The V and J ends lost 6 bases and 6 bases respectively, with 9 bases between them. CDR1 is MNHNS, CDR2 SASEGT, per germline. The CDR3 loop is CASRSGPNEQFF. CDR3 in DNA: TGTGCCAGCAGATCAGGCCCCAATGAGCAGTTCTTC.

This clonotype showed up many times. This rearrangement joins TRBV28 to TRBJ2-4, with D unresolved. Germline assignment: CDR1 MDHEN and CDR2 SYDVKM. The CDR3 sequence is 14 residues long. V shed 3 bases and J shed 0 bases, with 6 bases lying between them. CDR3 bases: TGTGCCAGCAGTTTGATGGGAGCCAAAAACATTCAGTACTTC. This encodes CASSLMGAKNIQYF.

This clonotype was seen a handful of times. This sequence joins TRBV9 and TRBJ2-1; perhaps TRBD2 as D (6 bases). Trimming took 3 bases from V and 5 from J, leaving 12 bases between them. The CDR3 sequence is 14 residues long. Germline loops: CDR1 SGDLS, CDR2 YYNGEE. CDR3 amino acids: CASSGAGTDNEQFF. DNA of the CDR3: TGTGCCAGCAGCGGAGCGGGTACGGACAATGAGCAGTTCTTC.

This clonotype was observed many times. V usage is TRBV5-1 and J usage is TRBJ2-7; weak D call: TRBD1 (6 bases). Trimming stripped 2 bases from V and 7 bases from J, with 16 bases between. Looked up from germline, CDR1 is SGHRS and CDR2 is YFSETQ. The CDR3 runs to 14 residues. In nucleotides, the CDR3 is TGCGCCAGCAGCTTACAGGGTATTGAGGGGGAGCAGTACTTC. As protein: CASSLQGIEGEQYF.

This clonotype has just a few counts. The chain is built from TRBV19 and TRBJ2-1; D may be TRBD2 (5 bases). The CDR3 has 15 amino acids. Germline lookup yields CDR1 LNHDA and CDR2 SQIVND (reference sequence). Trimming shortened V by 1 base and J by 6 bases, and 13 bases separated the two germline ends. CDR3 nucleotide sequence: TGTGCCAGTAGTATAGTGTTGGGAGCCCCCAATGAGCAGTTCTTC. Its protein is CASSIVLGAPNEQFF. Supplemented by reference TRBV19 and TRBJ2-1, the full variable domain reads DGGITQSPKYLFRKEGQNVTLSCEQNLNHDAMYWYRQDPGQGLRLIYYSQIVNDFQKGDIAEGYSVSREKKESFPLTVTSAQKNPTAFYLCASSIVLGAPNEQFFGPGTRLTVL.

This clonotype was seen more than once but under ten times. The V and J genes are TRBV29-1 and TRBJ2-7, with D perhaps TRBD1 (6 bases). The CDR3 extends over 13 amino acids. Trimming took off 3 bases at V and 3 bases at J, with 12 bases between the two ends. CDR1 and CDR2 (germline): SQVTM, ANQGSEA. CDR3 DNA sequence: TGCAGCGTTGAGGCAGGGGCGGGCTACGAGCAGTACTTC. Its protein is CSVEAGAGYEQYF.

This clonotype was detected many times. The CDR3 is CASSVGSGTYEQYF. In DNA, the CDR3 is TGTGCCAGCAGCGTAGGGAGCGGGACCTACGAGCAGTACTTC. The chain couples TRBV9 to TRBJ2-7; 7 nucleotides agree with TRBD2. The CDR3 is 14 amino acids. Unmatched junction bases numbered 2, after V lost 0 bases and J lost 2 bases. From germline, CDR1 is SGDLS and CDR2 YYNGEE. The complete variable domain, with remaining parts taken from reference TRBV9 and TRBJ2-7, reads DSGVTQTPKHLITATGQRVTLRCSPRSGDLSVYWYQQSLDQGLQFLIQYYNGEERAKGNILERFSAQQFPDLHSELNLSSLELGDSALYFCASSVGSGTYEQYFGPGTRLTVT.

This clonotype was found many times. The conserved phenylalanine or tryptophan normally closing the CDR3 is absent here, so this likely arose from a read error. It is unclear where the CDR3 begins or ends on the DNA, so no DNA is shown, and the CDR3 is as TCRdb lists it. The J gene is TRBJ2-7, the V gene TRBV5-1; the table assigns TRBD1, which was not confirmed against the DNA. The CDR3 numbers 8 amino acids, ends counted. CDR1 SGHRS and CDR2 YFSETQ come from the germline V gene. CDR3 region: CASTSEGH.

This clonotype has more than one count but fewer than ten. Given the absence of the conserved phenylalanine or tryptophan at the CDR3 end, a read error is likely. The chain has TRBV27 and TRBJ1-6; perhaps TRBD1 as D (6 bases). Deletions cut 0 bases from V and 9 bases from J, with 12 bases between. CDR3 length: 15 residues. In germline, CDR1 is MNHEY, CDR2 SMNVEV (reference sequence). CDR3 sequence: CASSLSGGVPSPLHS. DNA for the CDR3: TGTGCCAGCAGTTTATCTGGGGGCGTACCTTCACCCCTCCACTCT.

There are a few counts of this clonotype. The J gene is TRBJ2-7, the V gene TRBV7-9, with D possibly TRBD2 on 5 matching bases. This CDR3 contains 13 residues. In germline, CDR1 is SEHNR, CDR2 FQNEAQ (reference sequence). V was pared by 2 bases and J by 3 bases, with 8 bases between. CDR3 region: CASSLTRDYEQYF. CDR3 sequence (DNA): TGTGCCAGCAGCTTAACCCGGGACTACGAGCAGTACTTC.

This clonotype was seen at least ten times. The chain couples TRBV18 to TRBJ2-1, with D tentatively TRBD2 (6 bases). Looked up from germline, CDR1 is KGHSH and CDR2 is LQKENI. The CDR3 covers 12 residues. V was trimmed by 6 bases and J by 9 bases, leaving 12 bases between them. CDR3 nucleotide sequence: TGTGCCAGCTCCGGGGGAGTCAGTGAGCAGTTCTTC. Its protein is CASSGGVSEQFF.

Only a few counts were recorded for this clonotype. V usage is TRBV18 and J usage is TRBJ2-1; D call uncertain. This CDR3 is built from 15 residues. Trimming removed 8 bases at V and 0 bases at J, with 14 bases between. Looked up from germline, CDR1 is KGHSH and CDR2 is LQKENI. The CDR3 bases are TGTGCCAGCACCAGACAATCGAGCTCCTACAATGAGCAGTTCTTC. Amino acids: CASTRQSSSYNEQFF.

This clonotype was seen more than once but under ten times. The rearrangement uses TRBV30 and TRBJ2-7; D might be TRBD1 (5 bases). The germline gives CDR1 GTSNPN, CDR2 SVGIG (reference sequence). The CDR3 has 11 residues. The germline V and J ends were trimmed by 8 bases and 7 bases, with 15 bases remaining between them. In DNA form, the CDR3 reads TGTGCCGGGTGGGGCTCAGGGGAGCAGTACTTC. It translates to CAGWGSGEQYF.

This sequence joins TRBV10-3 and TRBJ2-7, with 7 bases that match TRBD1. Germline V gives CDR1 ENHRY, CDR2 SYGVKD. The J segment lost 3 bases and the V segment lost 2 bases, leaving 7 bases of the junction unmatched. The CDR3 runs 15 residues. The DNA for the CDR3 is TGTGCCATCAGTGAGGGTGAGGGGGCCCTCTACGAGCAGTACTTC. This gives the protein CAISEGEGALYEQYF.

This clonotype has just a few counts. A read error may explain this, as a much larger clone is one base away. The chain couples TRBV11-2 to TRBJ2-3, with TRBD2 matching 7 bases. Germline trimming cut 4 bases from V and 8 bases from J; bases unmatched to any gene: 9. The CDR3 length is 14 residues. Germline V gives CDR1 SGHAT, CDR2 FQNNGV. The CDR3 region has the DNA TGTGCCAGCAGCTGGGCGGGAGTGGGGGGTACGCAGTATTTT. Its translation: CASSWAGVGGTQYF.

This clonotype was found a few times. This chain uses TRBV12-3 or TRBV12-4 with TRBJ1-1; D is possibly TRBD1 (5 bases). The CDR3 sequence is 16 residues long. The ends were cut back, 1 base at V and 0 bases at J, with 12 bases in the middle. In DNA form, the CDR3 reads TGTGCCAGCAGTTTAGGGGGGGGGGGACTGAACACTGAAGCTTTCTTT. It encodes CASSLGGGGLNTEAFF.

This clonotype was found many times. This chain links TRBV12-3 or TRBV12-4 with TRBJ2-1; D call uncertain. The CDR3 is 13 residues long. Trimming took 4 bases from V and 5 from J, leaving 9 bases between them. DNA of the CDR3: TGTGCCAGCAGTTCTTTGTCCGACAATGAGCAGTTCTTC. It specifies CASSSLSDNEQFF.

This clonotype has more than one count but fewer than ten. Here the CDR3 DNA reads TGCAGTGCTAGAGCTCTTGGACACCTCACCGGGGAGCTGTTTTTT. Translated, it gives CSARALGHLTGELFF. V and J are TRBV20-1 and TRBJ2-2, with a weak D call TRBD1 (5 bases). CDR1 is DFQATT, CDR2 SNEGSKA, per germline (reference sequence). Trimming removed 1 base at V and 4 bases at J, with 13 bases between. This CDR3 region has 15 residues.